The next 25 T cell receptor beta chains were all read from a single sample in a study of blood T cell repertoires in COVID-19. The table came from immunoSEQ multiplex PCR; TCRdb's copy has only in-frame clones and leaves some out. The sample records around 150,000 clones, 85% being singletons. The specimen was peripheral blood. Source of these receptors: a human donor with acute or convalescent COVID-19. The donor label of this sample is uncertain.

The V call is TRBV11-3, the J call TRBJ2-7, with D possibly TRBD2 on 6 matching bases. Per germline, CDR1 SGHNT and CDR2 YENEEA. The CDR3 runs 13 residues. Trimming shortened V by 6 bases and J by 4 bases, and 13 bases separated the two germline ends. The DNA of the CDR3 is TGTGCCAGCAGGCGGGGAAGTCTGTACGAGCAGTACTTC. The encoded protein is CASRRGSLYEQYF.

This clone was seen a single time. The gene calls are TRBV5-6 and TRBJ2-1; 8 bases match TRBD1. The trim removed 4 bases at V and 5 bases at J, leaving 8 bases unmatched. The CDR3 covers 15 residues. Germline loops: CDR1 SGHDT, CDR2 YYEEEE. The CDR3 region is CASSPGTGLNNEQFF. In DNA form, the CDR3 reads TGTGCCAGCAGCCCCGGGACAGGATTGAACAATGAGCAGTTCTTC.

The rearrangement uses TRBV5-8 and TRBJ1-1; 7 bases match TRBD1. CDR1 and CDR2 (germline): SGHTS, YDEGEE. After removal of 3 bases from V and 1 base from J, the junction contained 9 bases not matched to a gene. The CDR3 is 16 amino acids. The CDR3 nucleotides are TGTGCCAGCAGCTCCGAAACCCGGACAGGGAACACTGAAGCTTTCTTT. Residues: CASSSETRTGNTEAFF.

The rearrangement joins TRBV10-3 to TRBJ1-2; 9 bases fit TRBD1. The CDR3 has 14 amino acids. The junction had 6 bases not matched to a gene; V was cut back by 3 bases and J by 7 bases. Germline V gene sequence: CDR1 ENHRY, CDR2 SYGVKD. The CDR3 DNA follows: TGTGCCATCAGTGAAATACAGGGGGCAAGTGGCTACACCTTC. It codes for CAISEIQGASGYTF.

The V call is TRBV5-1, the J call TRBJ1-3; 7 bases line up with TRBD1. Trimming cost V 2 bases and J 1 base; bases outside gene matches: 3. There are 15 residues in the CDR3. Germline assignment: CDR1 SGHRS and CDR2 YFSETQ. CDR3 sequence reads: CASSLAGGSGNTIYF. DNA for the CDR3: TGCGCCAGCAGCTTAGCAGGGGGTTCTGGAAACACCATATATTTT.

This chain connects TRBV2 to TRBJ1-1; the D is unclear. This CDR3 is built from 12 residues. In germline, CDR1 is SNHLY, CDR2 FYNNEI. V was shortened by 4 bases and J by 8 bases, with 11 bases between the two germline ends. The CDR3 region has the DNA TGTGCCAGCAGTGTGGATAGGCGGGAAGCTTTCTTT. Amino acids: CASSVDRREAFF.

This clone was seen a single time. V and J are TRBV2 and TRBJ2-1; a weak D match, TRBD1 (5 bases). Germline loops: CDR1 SNHLY, CDR2 FYNNEI. V shed 6 bases and J shed 4 bases, with 16 bases lying between them. The CDR3 has 15 residues. The CDR3 region is CASSSPGIDYNEQFF. CDR3 coding DNA: TGTGCCAGCAGCTCCCCAGGGATTGATTACAATGAGCAGTTCTTC.

This chain links TRBV19 with TRBJ2-1, with TRBD2 matching 9 bases. Germline CDR1 LNHDA, CDR2 SQIVND (reference sequence). The J segment lost 6 bases and the V segment lost 5 bases, leaving 5 bases of the junction unmatched. This CDR3 spans 14 amino acids. CDR3 DNA sequence: TGTGCCAGTAGTGCGGCGGGGGGGCCCAATGAGCAGTTCTTC. Translating it yields CASSAAGGPNEQFF.

This chain uses TRBV30 with TRBJ1-3; 7 bases are shared with TRBD1. Unmatched junction bases numbered 8, after V lost 5 bases and J lost 1 base. The CDR3 consists of 15 residues. Germline V lookup: CDR1 GTSNPN, CDR2 SVGIG (reference sequence). In DNA, the CDR3 is TGTGCCTGGGGAAGACAGGGACTTTCTGGAAACACCATATATTTT. It is translated as CAWGRQGLSGNTIYF.

The rearrangement joins TRBV20-1 to TRBJ2-3; maybe TRBD1 (5 bases). The germline V gene has CDR1 DFQATT and CDR2 SNEGSKA (reference sequence). V lost 3 bases to trimming and J lost 3 bases, with 10 bases between them. The CDR3 consists of 13 residues. As DNA, the CDR3 is TGCAGTGCTAGTTTCGCAGGGACAGATACGCAGTATTTT. It codes for CSASFAGTDTQYF.

The chain carries TRBV7-3 and TRBJ1-6, with 7 bases fitting TRBD1. The length of the CDR3 is 16 residues. V was clipped by 5 bases and J by 2 bases; unmatched bases: 6. Germline V gene sequence: CDR1 SGHTA, CDR2 FQGTGA. Here the CDR3 reads CASSPQGTTYNSPLHF. The CDR3, as DNA: TGTGCCAGCAGCCCACAGGGGACCACCTATAATTCACCCCTCCACTTT.

The rearrangement joins TRBV30 to TRBJ1-1; maybe TRBD1 (6 bases). The V end lost 4 bases, the J end lost 0 bases, and 15 bases lay between the germline ends. Germline loops: CDR1 GTSNPN, CDR2 SVGIG (reference sequence). CDR3 length: 15 residues. The CDR3 DNA is TGTGCCTGGACAAGGGGGGGTACCTTGAACACTGAAGCTTTCTTT. Its protein is CAWTRGGTLNTEAFF. The entire variable domain, with the rest obtained from reference TRBV30 and TRBJ1-1, is as follows: SQTIHQWPATLVQPVGSPLSLECTVEGTSNPNLYWYRQAAGRGLQLLFYSVGIGQISSEVPQNLSASRPQDRQFILSSKKLLLSDSGFYLCAWTRGGTLNTEAFFGQGTRLTVV.

For the CDR3, the DNA is TGTGCCAGCAGCCCCTTCGGGACAGGGGCATCACCCCTCCACTTT. Amino acids: CASSPFGTGASPLHF. The chain recombines TRBV7-2 with TRBJ1-6, with TRBD1 matching 10 bases. The CDR3 covers 15 residues. CDR1 SGHTA and CDR2 FQGNSA come from the germline V gene. Trimming at V came to 5 bases and at J to 10 bases, leaving 8 bases not matched to a gene.

The V call is TRBV7-9, the J call TRBJ2-5; weak D call: TRBD1 (5 bases). CDR3 length: 11 residues. CDR1 SEHNR and CDR2 FQNEAQ come from the germline V gene (reference sequence). V was clipped by 5 bases and J by 7 bases, with 8 bases between them. This CDR3 is CASSPRVTQYF. Written as DNA, the CDR3 is TGTGCCAGCAGCCCCAGGGTGACCCAGTACTTC.

The CDR3 reads CASSTGTGGIYGYTF. As DNA, the CDR3 is TGTGCCAGCTCCACCGGGACAGGGGGAATCTATGGCTACACCTTC. The chain is built from TRBV18 and TRBJ1-2; 11 bases agree with TRBD1. CDR3 length equals 15 residues. Germline V CDR1 and CDR2: KGHSH, LQKENI. V gave up 6 bases and J gave up 4 bases; unmatched junction bases: 7.

This clone was counted once. The chain recombines TRBV27 with TRBJ1-1, with 7 nucleotides matching TRBD1. This CDR3 spans 14 amino acids. CDR1 MNHEY and CDR2 SMNVEV come from the germline V gene (reference sequence). The trim removed 6 bases at V and 5 bases at J, leaving 9 bases unmatched. The CDR3 DNA sequence: TGTGCCAGCAGCCTACGGGGACAGCTAACTGAAGCTTTCTTT. Its translation: CASSLRGQLTEAFF.

This sequence joins TRBV9 and TRBJ2-3, with 7 bases lining up with TRBD2. Germline lookup yields CDR1 SGDLS and CDR2 YYNGEE. The CDR3 covers 16 residues. V was clipped by 0 bases and J by 3 bases; unmatched bases: 7. CDR3 nucleotides: TGTGCCAGCAGCGTAGTAGCCCGGGGAGGGACAGATACGCAGTATTTT. This gives the protein CASSVVARGGTDTQYF. Using reference TRBV9 and TRBJ2-3 for the parts outside the CDR3, the full variable domain is DSGVTQTPKHLITATGQRVTLRCSPRSGDLSVYWYQQSLDQGLQFLIQYYNGEERAKGNILERFSAQQFPDLHSELNLSSLELGDSALYFCASSVVARGGTDTQYFGPGTRLTVL.

The chain joins TRBV12-5 to TRBJ2-7, with TRBD1 matching 8 bases. Germline CDR1 LGHNT, CDR2 FRNRAP. The junction had 10 bases not matched to a gene; V was cut back by 6 bases and J by 3 bases. This CDR3 contains 15 residues. CDR3 amino acids: CASGLDRVRIYEQYF. The CDR3 nucleotides read TGTGCTAGTGGGCTGGACAGGGTTCGGATCTACGAGCAGTACTTC.

J is TRBJ1-4 and V is TRBV4-3, with D possibly matching TRBD1 (6 bases). The V gene's germline CDR1 is LGHNA and CDR2 YSLEER. The CDR3 covers 15 residues. V was shortened by 1 base and J by 5 bases, with 11 bases between the two germline ends. The CDR3 sequence: CASSQGGQRNEKLFF. The CDR3 region has the DNA TGCGCCAGCAGCCAAGGTGGACAGCGAAATGAAAAACTGTTTTTT.

The chain combines TRBV7-2 with TRBJ1-2; a weak D match, TRBD1 (6 bases). Germline CDR1 reads SGHTA; CDR2 reads FQGNSA. V was trimmed by 4 bases and J by 8 bases, leaving 17 bases between them. The CDR3 consists of 14 residues. The CDR3 loop reads CASSYPTGILGYTF. CDR3 nucleotide sequence: TGTGCCAGCAGCTATCCGACAGGCATTCTCGGCTACACCTTC.

The rearrangement links TRBV3-1 (or the pseudogene TRBV3-2) to TRBJ1-2; TRBD1 matches at 8 bases. Germline CDR1 LGHDT, CDR2 YNNKEL (reference sequence). The V gene end was trimmed by 4 bases and the J gene end by 7 bases; junction bases not matched to a gene: 8. The CDR3 has 14 residues. CDR3 nucleotide sequence: TGTGCCAGCAGCCTGGGACAGGTTCGGGGTGGCTACACCTTC. Protein sequence: CASSLGQVRGGYTF.

The J gene is TRBJ2-1, the V gene TRBV7-9; 8 bases agree with TRBD1. Trimming cost V 8 bases and J 8 bases; bases outside gene matches: 14. The V gene's germline CDR1 is SEHNR and CDR2 FQNEAQ (reference sequence). The CDR3 length is 15 residues. CDR3 bases: TGTGCCAGCGACCAGGGGGCGCCCCGTTTGGATGAGCAGTTCTTC. As protein: CASDQGAPRLDEQFF. Full variable domain (outside the CDR3, taken from reference TRBV7-9 and TRBJ2-1): DTGVSQNPRHKITKRGQNVTFRCDPISEHNRLYWYRQTLGQGPEFLTYFQNEAQLEKSRLLSDRFSAERPKGSFSTLEIQRTEQGDSAMYLCASDQGAPRLDEQFFGPGTRLTVL.

The chain employs TRBV7-9 and TRBJ2-7; 10 bases agree with TRBD1. The V gene end was trimmed by 5 bases and the J gene end by 6 bases; junction bases not matched to a gene: 13. CDR1 SEHNR and CDR2 FQNEAQ come from the germline V gene (reference sequence). The CDR3 spans 16 residues. CDR3 residues: CASSDSFGTGEFEQYF. The CDR3 coding sequence is TGTGCCAGCAGCGACAGCTTCGGGACAGGGGAATTCGAGCAGTACTTC.

This clone has only one observation. This rearrangement joins TRBV4-1 to TRBJ2-1; 9 bases map to TRBD2. The CDR3 covers 16 residues. CDR1 is MGHRA, CDR2 YSYEKL, per germline. Unmatched junction bases numbered 17, after V lost 11 bases and J lost 6 bases. The CDR3 region is CARTGGTGGGANEQFF. In DNA form, the CDR3 reads TGCGCCCGCACCGGGGGGACCGGCGGGGGGGCCAATGAGCAGTTCTTC.

The chain has TRBV9 and TRBJ2-5, with 10 positions matching TRBD2. The CDR3 is 16 amino acids. With V trimmed by 2 bases and J by 2 bases, 6 bases remained unmatched. CDR1 SGDLS and CDR2 YYNGEE come from the germline V gene. The CDR3 here is CASSVNSGGGQETQYF. The CDR3 bases are TGTGCCAGCAGCGTGAACAGCGGGGGGGGTCAAGAGACCCAGTACTTC.